This T cell receptor (beta chain) was captured by sequencing in a study of cytomegalovirus exposure and HLA in healthy donors. About the research overall: Most donors, about 82% of some 400 genotyped, fell in the Caucasian-associated ancestry cluster. Study-wide points: HLA allele associations emerged for fewer than 20,000 TCR beta sequences in a later analysis, at 0.05 false discovery rate.

Each donor was healthy, and each was a bone marrow donor. As for this clone: Antigen specificity is unknown.

With 1 base clipped from V and 13 bases from J, the junction kept 6 bases outside the gene matches. Germline lookup yields CDR1 SQVTM and CDR2 ANQGSEA. The CDR3 is 13 amino acids. PCR primers comprised 60 Vbeta and 13 Jbeta primers. Assay used: immunoSEQ multiplex PCR; TCRdb lists only in-frame clones, some missing. Of about 150,000 clones in the sample, roughly four fifths were seen once. Sequencing was carried out using PBMCs. The TCR was taken from a girl aged 10-17 years in good health and CMV-seropositive. The V and J genes are TRBV29-1 and TRBJ2-5; 13 bases are shared with TRBD2. The CDR3 loop is CSVEGRLAGGTYF. The CDR3 DNA reads as TGCAGCGTTGAAGGGAGACTAGCGGGGGGAACGTACTTC.